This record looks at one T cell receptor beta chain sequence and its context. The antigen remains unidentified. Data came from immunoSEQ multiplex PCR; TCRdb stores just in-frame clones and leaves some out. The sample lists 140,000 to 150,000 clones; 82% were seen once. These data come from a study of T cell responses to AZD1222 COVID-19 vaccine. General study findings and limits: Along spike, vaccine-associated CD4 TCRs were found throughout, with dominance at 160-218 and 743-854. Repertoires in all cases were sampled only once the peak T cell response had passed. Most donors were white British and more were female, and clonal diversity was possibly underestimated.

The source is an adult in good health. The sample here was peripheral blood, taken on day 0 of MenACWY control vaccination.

Here the CDR3 reads CASSYSGTAVMATLHF. CDR3 DNA sequence: TGTGCCAGCAGTTACTCGGGGACTGCGGTAATGGCCACCCTCCACTTT. The rearrangement joins TRBV6-2 or TRBV6-3 to TRBJ1-6, with TRBD1 as a possible D gene (5 bases). The CDR3 covers 16 residues. V was pared by 0 bases and J by 14 bases, with 20 bases between. Germline-derived CDR1 and CDR2 are MNHEY and SVGEGT.